The rows below give T cell receptor beta chains drawn from one sample of a study of cytomegalovirus exposure and HLA in healthy donors. TCRdb keeps only in-frame clones here, not all; method: immunoSEQ multiplex PCR. Here the sample spans about 120,000 clones, around 85% being singletons. Specimen: PBMCs. Receptors were obtained from a man aged 25 to 40 in good health and CMV-seronegative. CDR3s include the opening cysteine and the closing phenylalanine or tryptophan. D genes are given only for firm matches. The size entry is marked missing in some rows and otherwise reads once, few, many or a size class.

CDR3,DNA,D,size,V,J
CASSLVEGATEAFF,TGTGCCAGCAGTCTCGTGGAGGGGGCTACTGAAGCTTTCTTT,TRBD1,-,TRBV27,TRBJ1-1
CASSPLGGGRNDQETQYF,TGTGCCAGCAGTCCCCTCGGGGGAGGGAGGAACGACCAAGAGACCCAGTACTTC,TRBD2,-,TRBV28,TRBJ2-5
CASSLRGELAGGSSYNEQFF,TGCGCCAGCAGCCTAAGGGGAGAGCTAGCGGGGGGCAGCTCCTACAATGAGCAGTTCTTC,TRBD2,-,TRBV5-1,TRBJ2-1
CASSIIGGKLFF,TGTGCCAGTAGTATTATCGGAGGAAAACTGTTTTTT,-,few,TRBV19,TRBJ1-4
CASSTPGTGFEQYF,TGTGCCAGCAGCACCCCGGGGACAGGGTTCGAGCAGTACTTC,TRBD1,-,TRBV7-9,TRBJ2-7
CASSLGQGANEQFF,TGCGCCAGCAGCTTGGGACAGGGGGCAAATGAGCAGTTCTTC,TRBD1,-,TRBV5-1,TRBJ2-1
CASRPGYPYNEQFF,TGTGCCAGCAGACCAGGGTACCCCTACAATGAGCAGTTCTTC,-,-,TRBV27,TRBJ2-1
CASSPLAGGYNEKLFF,TGTGCCAGCTCACCATTGGCAGGAGGATATAATGAAAAACTGTTTTTT,-,-,TRBV18,TRBJ1-4
CASSYLVTVSGNTIYF,TGTGCCAGCAGTTACCTCGTGACAGTCTCTGGAAACACCATATATTTT,-,-,TRBV6-6,TRBJ1-3
CASGLAGGLKGTYNEQFF,TGTGCCAGCGGGCTAGCGGGGGGGCTCAAAGGAACCTACAATGAGCAGTTCTTC,TRBD2,-,TRBV5-4,TRBJ2-1
CASRGGTYEQYF,TGTGCCAGCAGAGGGGGTACCTACGAGCAGTACTTC,-,-,TRBV27,TRBJ2-7
CASSSRPDGEKLFF,TGTGCCAGCAGCTCGAGGCCTGACGGTGAAAAACTGTTTTTT,-,-,TRBV7-2,TRBJ1-4
CASSGQGALEQYF,TGCGCCAGCAGTGGACAGGGGGCCCTCGAGCAGTACTTC,TRBD1,-,TRBV10-1,TRBJ2-7
CASSLDVLQETQYF,TGTGCCAGCAGCTTAGATGTCCTACAAGAGACCCAGTACTTC,-,few,TRBV11-2,TRBJ2-5
CASSPGLAYEQYF,TGCGCCAGCAGCCCAGGGCTGGCTTACGAGCAGTACTTC,-,-,TRBV10-1,TRBJ2-7
CASSPRGGVNQPQHF,TGTGCCAGTAGTCCCCGCGGGGGGGTCAATCAGCCCCAGCATTTT,-,-,TRBV19,TRBJ1-5
CASSAGLAGAWETQYF,TGTGCCAGCAGCGCGGGACTAGCGGGGGCTTGGGAGACCCAGTACTTC,TRBD2,-,TRBV14,TRBJ2-5
CASSLSTGDGYTF,TGTGCCAGCAGCTTATCAACAGGGGATGGCTACACCTTC,TRBD1,-,TRBV7-9,TRBJ1-2
CASSSTGFNEKLFF,TGTGCCAGCAGCTCTACAGGCTTCAATGAAAAACTGTTTTTT,-,-,TRBV7-9,TRBJ1-4
CATSSGLDISTDTQYF,TGTGCCACCAGCAGCGGTCTCGATATTTCCACAGATACGCAGTATTTT,-,-,TRBV15,TRBJ2-3
CASSRTLVGYEQYF,TGTGCCAGCAGTCGGACATTAGTCGGGTACGAGCAGTACTTC,-,-,TRBV27,TRBJ2-7
CASSHDRAIKDEQFF,TGTGCCAGCAGCCACGACAGGGCAATTAAGGATGAGCAGTTCTTC,TRBD1,-,TRBV28,TRBJ2-1
CASSALTGGTGELFF,TGTGCCAGCAGCGCCCTAACAGGGGGCACCGGGGAGCTGTTTTTT,TRBD1,-,TRBV9,TRBJ2-2
CASSLDYSSYEQYF,TGTGCCAGCAGCTTAGATTACAGCTCCTACGAGCAGTACTTC,-,-,TRBV7-2,TRBJ2-7
CASSLMGGEQYF,TGTGCCAGCAGTTTAATGGGGGGCGAGCAGTACTTC,-,-,TRBV27,TRBJ2-7
CSVEDGQGGTEAFF,TGCAGCGTTGAAGATGGCCAGGGTGGAACTGAAGCTTTCTTT,-,-,TRBV29-1,TRBJ1-1
CASRLRGGGYTF,TGTGCAAGTCGCTTAAGAGGGGGCGGCTACACCTTC,-,-,TRBV12-2,TRBJ1-2